These 22 T cell receptor beta chains came from one sample sequenced in a study of cytotoxic CD8 clonotypes in ibrutinib-treated CLL. Data came from immunoSEQ multiplex PCR; TCRdb stores just in-frame clones and leaves some out. The profile shows more than 200,000 clones, more than 75% of them singletons. Sequenced material: PBMCs, taken after 12 months of ibrutinib treatment. The origin of the receptors is a human donor with chronic lymphocytic leukemia.

The gene calls are TRBV18 and TRBJ1-1; D gene uncertain. CDR1 and CDR2 from the germline V gene are KGHSH and LQKENI. V was pared by 3 bases and J by 10 bases, with 18 bases between. The CDR3 loop spans 14 amino acids. CDR3 amino acids: CASSPRASGGGAFF. The CDR3 bases are TGTGCCAGCTCACCCCGGGCCTCGGGCGGAGGAGCTTTCTTT.

The chain has TRBV19 and TRBJ1-6; tentative D call: TRBD1 (5 bases). Germline V gene lookup returns CDR1 LNHDA and CDR2 SQIVND (reference sequence). The CDR3 loop spans 18 amino acids. V was clipped by 5 bases and J by 6 bases, with 23 bases between them. The CDR3 loop reads CASSAPGLPTGGNSPLHF. The CDR3 DNA follows: TGTGCCAGTAGTGCCCCGGGACTCCCAACTGGGGGTAATTCACCCCTCCACTTT.

CDR3 protein: CASSFGGRNTGELFF. CDR3 nucleotides: TGTGCCAGCAGCTTCGGCGGGAGAAACACCGGGGAGCTGTTTTTT. The chain links TRBV5-7 to TRBJ2-2, with 7 bases that match TRBD2. TRBV5-7 is treated as an ORF (open reading frame) with a function not yet certain. The V gene end was trimmed by 2 bases and the J gene end by 2 bases; junction bases not matched to a gene: 3. The length of the CDR3 is 15 residues.

This clone appeared a few times. V gene TRBV29-1 combines with J gene TRBJ1-4; unclear D gene. The CDR3 has 14 amino acids. Germline values: CDR1 SQVTM, CDR2 ANQGSEA. V was clipped by 4 bases and J by 0 bases, with 9 bases between them. The CDR3 spells CSVGAAPTNEKLFF. CDR3 in DNA: TGCAGCGTTGGAGCTGCGCCAACTAATGAAAAACTGTTTTTT.

CDR3 DNA sequence: TGTGCCAGCAGTGGGACTAGCTACAATGAGCAGTTCTTC. Translated: CASSGTSYNEQFF. The chain couples TRBV6-1 to TRBJ2-1; 7 bases agree with TRBD2. The CDR3 contains 13 residues. V gave up 4 bases and J gave up 3 bases; unmatched junction bases: 0. Germline assignment: CDR1 MNHNS and CDR2 SASEGT.

The V call is TRBV7-3, the J call TRBJ2-3; tentatively, D is TRBD2 (7 bases). This CDR3 is built from 14 residues. Germline-derived CDR1 and CDR2 are SGHTA and FQGTGA. V dropped 6 bases and J dropped 2 bases, with 12 bases sitting between them. This CDR3 is CASSIGGLTDTQYF. CDR3 sequence (DNA): TGTGCCAGCAGTATCGGGGGGCTCACAGATACGCAGTATTTT.

V gene TRBV28 combines with J gene TRBJ2-7; a weak D match, TRBD1 (6 bases). CDR1 is MDHEN, CDR2 SYDVKM, per germline. Trimming pared 6 bases from V and 5 bases from J, leaving 17 bases between. The CDR3 extends over 14 amino acids. The CDR3 sequence is CASRGTSPSNEQYF. In DNA form, the CDR3 reads TGTGCCAGCAGGGGGACATCTCCCTCAAACGAGCAGTACTTC.

The chain joins TRBV29-1 to TRBJ2-7; 13 bases line up with TRBD2. V lost 6 bases to trimming and J lost 2 bases; unmatched junction nucleotides: 1. Germline CDR1 reads SQVTM; CDR2 reads ANQGSEA. The CDR3 extends over 13 amino acids. The CDR3 here is CSVGLAGAYEQYF. In DNA form, the CDR3 reads TGCAGCGTAGGACTAGCGGGGGCCTACGAGCAGTACTTC.

The V call is TRBV5-1, the J call TRBJ2-2; D might be TRBD1 (6 bases). The CDR3 spans 16 residues. From germline, CDR1 is SGHRS and CDR2 YFSETQ. V was trimmed by 2 bases and J by 0 bases, leaving 11 bases between them. CDR3 in amino acids: CASSFLTGSNTGELFF. The CDR3 DNA is TGCGCCAGCAGCTTCCTCACAGGGTCGAACACCGGGGAGCTGTTTTTT. The full variable domain, completed using reference TRBV5-1 and TRBJ2-2, is KAGVTQTPRYLIKTRGQQVTLSCSPISGHRSVSWYQQTPGQGLQFLFEYFSETQRNKGNFPGRFSGRQFSNSRSEMNVSTLELGDSALYLCASSFLTGSNTGELFFGEGSRLTVL.

The genes are TRBV11-2 and TRBJ2-1; D not resolved. Germline-derived CDR1 and CDR2 are SGHAT and FQNNGV. The V and J ends lost 2 bases and 3 bases respectively, with 11 bases between them. The CDR3 covers 15 residues. This CDR3 is CASSLRTGGYNEQFF. DNA for the CDR3: TGTGCCAGCAGCTTAAGGACGGGCGGCTACAATGAGCAGTTCTTC. The entire variable domain, with the rest obtained from reference TRBV11-2 and TRBJ2-1, is as follows: EAGVAQSPRYKIIEKRQSVAFWCNPISGHATLYWYQQILGQGPKLLIQFQNNGVVDDSQLPKDRFSAERLKGVDSTLKIQPAKLEDSAVYLCASSLRTGGYNEQFFGPGTRLTVL.

With regard to this clone: The sample carries other DNA sequences with the same CDR3. This chain uses TRBV5-1 with TRBJ2-2; D ambiguous. Trimming shortened V by 4 bases and J by 2 bases, and 3 bases separated the two germline ends. There are 12 residues in the CDR3. The germline CDR1 and CDR2 sequences are SGHRS and YFSETQ. CDR3 sequence (DNA): TGCGCCAGCAGCCTTAACACCGGGGAGCTGTTTTTT. Protein: CASSLNTGELFF.

The rearrangement joins TRBV7-9 to TRBJ2-3; D gene uncertain. V lost 6 bases and J 2 bases, leaving 9 bases between the germline ends. The CDR3 is made up of 13 amino acids. Germline CDR1 is SEHNR and CDR2 is FQNEAQ (reference sequence). The CDR3 is CASRGAFTDTQYF. The CDR3 coding sequence is TGTGCCAGCAGAGGAGCGTTCACAGATACGCAGTATTTT.

The CDR3 sequence is CASSQPGQGSHGYTF. Written as DNA, the CDR3 is TGCGCCAGCAGCCAGCCAGGACAGGGGAGTCATGGCTACACCTTC. V and J are TRBV4-1 and TRBJ1-2; the match to TRBD1 covers 9 bases. The V gene's germline CDR1 is MGHRA and CDR2 YSYEKL. The CDR3 consists of 15 residues. The V gene end was trimmed by 3 bases and the J gene end by 6 bases; junction bases not matched to a gene: 8.

The chain carries TRBV5-8 and TRBJ2-3, with D tentatively TRBD1 or TRBD2 (6 bases each). CDR1 is SGHTS, CDR2 YDEGEE, per germline. The CDR3 covers 16 residues. V shed 1 base and J shed 1 base, with 13 bases lying between them. CDR3 nucleotide sequence: TGTGCCAGCAGCTTGTGGGGGGCTGTAGGCACAGATACGCAGTATTTT. Its protein is CASSLWGAVGTDTQYF.

The J gene is TRBJ2-3, the V gene TRBV12-5; TRBD1 aligns across 9 bases. Germline loops: CDR1 LGHNT, CDR2 FRNRAP. V trimming: 5 bases; J trimming: 6 bases; junction bases outside the gene matches: 9. The CDR3 totals 15 residues. This CDR3 reads CASGPGTGYMDTQYF. CDR3 coding DNA: TGTGCTAGTGGTCCTGGGACAGGGTATATGGATACGCAGTATTTT.

This CDR3 is CASSLSGAYGYTF. The CDR3 nucleotides are TGCGCCAGCAGCCTGTCAGGTGCCTATGGCTACACCTTC. J is TRBJ1-2 and V is TRBV5-1; D is uncertain. Germline CDR1 is SGHRS and CDR2 is YFSETQ. The CDR3 sequence is 13 residues long. V dropped 4 bases and J dropped 4 bases, with 11 bases sitting between them.

This chain joins TRBV19 and TRBJ1-3, with D perhaps matching TRBD1 (6 bases). This CDR3 comprises 14 residues. Germline V lookup: CDR1 LNHDA, CDR2 SQIVND (reference sequence). V gave up 7 bases and J gave up 6 bases, with 16 bases separating them. CDR3 nucleotides: TGTGCCAGTAAAGGCGGACAGAAAACAAACACCATATATTTT. Translating gives CASKGGQKTNTIYF. Drawing the rest from reference TRBV19 and TRBJ1-3, the complete variable domain is DGGITQSPKYLFRKEGQNVTLSCEQNLNHDAMYWYRQDPGQGLRLIYYSQIVNDFQKGDIAEGYSVSREKKESFPLTVTSAQKNPTAFYLCASKGGQKTNTIYFGEGSWLTVV.

This clone has just one count. The chain uses TRBV2 and TRBJ2-5; D is perhaps TRBD2 (6 bases). The V gene's germline CDR1 is SNHLY and CDR2 FYNNEI. The CDR3 is made up of 15 amino acids. Trimming left V 6 bases short and J 1 base short, with 15 bases between. The CDR3 region has the DNA TGTGCCAGCAGAGAACTAGCTATCCTCCAAGAGACCCAGTACTTC. Amino acid sequence: CASRELAILQETQYF.

The V gene is TRBV6-1, the J gene TRBJ2-4, with a weak D call TRBD1 (5 bases). CDR1 MNHNS and CDR2 SASEGT come from the germline V gene. V lost 7 bases to trimming and J lost 6 bases, with 10 bases between them. This CDR3 spans 12 amino acids. The CDR3 DNA sequence: TGTGCCAGCACCAGGGAAAGAAACATTCAGTACTTC. Its protein product is CASTRERNIQYF.

The V gene is TRBV28, the J gene TRBJ1-1; 7 bases line up with TRBD1. This CDR3 is built from 13 residues. V lost 1 base and J lost 10; bases outside the gene matches: 6. Per the germline V gene, CDR1 is MDHEN and CDR2 is SYDVKM. CDR3 coding DNA: TGTGCCAGCAGTTTATCCCCTACAGGGGTAGCTTTCTTT. It codes for CASSLSPTGVAFF.

This clone was counted a single time. The chain carries TRBV13 and TRBJ1-1, with a tentative D call TRBD1 (5 bases). The CDR3 extends over 14 amino acids. The V end was cut by 5 bases, the J end by 4 bases, with 14 bases between. Germline V CDR1 and CDR2: PRHDT, FYEKMQ (reference sequence). In nucleotides, the CDR3 is TGTGCCAGCAGCGAATGGGGGGAGGTCACTGAAGCTTTCTTT. This sequence encodes CASSEWGEVTEAFF.

In its sample, this clone was seen once. The V and J genes are TRBV28 and TRBJ2-1; D is ambiguous. Deletions cut 5 bases from V and 2 bases from J, with 16 bases between. This CDR3 has 16 residues. CDR1 and CDR2 from the germline V gene are MDHEN and SYDVKM. The CDR3 bases are TGTGCCAGCAGTCCCCCTCTAGGAGCTCCCTACAATGAGCAGTTCTTC. Translated, it gives CASSPPLGAPYNEQFF.